This TCR beta chain was observed in a study of T cell responses to AZD1222 COVID-19 vaccine. General study findings and limits: Spike-specific TCR breadth and depth grew following two AZD1222 doses. Only a handful of AZD1222 recipients were seropositive at baseline. Only after the peak T cell response were repertoires sampled.

The CDR3 has 12 residues. The V end lost 6 bases, the J end lost 7 bases, and 10 bases lay between the germline ends. About this clone: Its antigen is still unknown.

Clones were read by immunoSEQ multiplex PCR, and TCRdb kept only the in-frame ones, dropping some. The sample yields 140,000 to 150,000 clones, around 86% seen once. This chain uses TRBV12-3 or TRBV12-4 with TRBJ1-5; D is uncertain. The sequencing used peripheral blood, collected on day 0 of MenACWY control vaccination. The source of this sequence is an adult in good health. The CDR3 reads CASSPGPQPQHF. CDR3 bases: TGTGCCAGCAGCCCCGGGCCCCAGCCCCAGCATTTT.